One T cell receptor beta chain is described in this entry. Its antigen is still unknown. The CDR3 runs 13 residues. CDR1 and CDR2 from the germline V gene are MNHEY and SMNVEV (reference sequence). TRB cDNA was prepared as libraries by UMI-labeled 5' RACE. TCRdb re-called the 5' RACE reads and catalogs CDR3 proteins one per entry, DNA excluded. This table lists 140,000 to 150,000 distinct CDR3 sequences. The sample is drawn from a study of CXCR3-negative and CXCR3-positive naive CD8 T cells. Findings and limits, study-wide: A higher hydrophobicity marked the TRB CDR3s of CXCR3-positive naive cells versus CXCR3-negative naive cells. Much lower diversity was found in memory CD8+ cells, while both naive subsets had comparably high diversity. Both naive subsets carried similar amounts of surface CD5, so TCR strength was inferred from TRB CDR3 properties.

The rearrangement uses TRBV27 and TRBJ2-7; TCRdb's D call, TRBD2, is unchecked because there is no DNA. The clonotype comes from a human donor in good health. Some clones in this sample may be carry-over from other donors' samples. The source material was naive CXCR3+ CD8+ T cells from blood. Subset specified: CD45RO-CCR7+CD27+CD95- naive CD8+ T cells expressing CXCR3 (TNR3+). This CDR3 reads CASGLGRIYEQYF.